The 16 T cell receptor beta chains given below trace back to one sample, sequenced in a study of blood T cell repertoires in COVID-19. The data were produced by immunoSEQ multiplex PCR, yet TCRdb's version contains in-frame clones alone and is incomplete. The table records 250,000 to 300,000 clones, roughly 80% of them present only once. The specimen sequenced was PBMCs or T cells enriched from blood (not recorded which). The receptors originated from a man aged 35-49 years who had been exposed to COVID-19.

The V and J genes are TRBV19 and TRBJ1-5; the D gene is possibly TRBD1 (5 bases). V lost 6 bases, J lost 0 bases, and 9 bases lay in between. The CDR3 is made up of 14 amino acids. Germline CDR1 reads LNHDA; CDR2 reads SQIVND (reference sequence). CDR3 sequence reads: CASRLGGSNQPQHF. As DNA, the CDR3 is TGTGCCAGTAGACTCGGGGGTAGCAATCAGCCCCAGCATTTT.

V gene TRBV10-2 combines with J gene TRBJ2-5; D perhaps matches TRBD1 (6 bases). Trimming removed 1 base at V and 5 bases at J, with 14 bases between. This CDR3 region has 15 residues. Per the germline V gene, CDR1 is WSHSY and CDR2 is SAAADI. CDR3 sequence reads: CASSEYGTPMETQYF. Written as DNA, the CDR3 is TGCGCCAGCAGTGAGTATGGGACACCCATGGAGACCCAGTACTTC.

This clone was seen just once. V gene TRBV6-2 or TRBV6-3 combines with J gene TRBJ1-5; D is ambiguous. In germline, CDR1 is MNHEY, CDR2 SVGEGT. This CDR3 region has 15 residues. The V gene lost 4 bases and the J gene lost 9 bases, with 19 bases spanning the gap. The CDR3 DNA is TGTGCCAGCAGTTCAATGGTGGCAGGCCGTGGGCCCCAGCATTTT. The encoded protein is CASSSMVAGRGPQHF.

The chain has TRBV29-1 and TRBJ2-3; weak D call: TRBD2 (5 bases). Deletions cut 3 bases from V and 6 bases from J, with 13 bases between. The CDR3 is made up of 13 amino acids. CDR1 and CDR2 from the germline V gene are SQVTM and ANQGSEA. As DNA, the CDR3 is TGCAGCGTTGATTTACGGGATTGGGATACGCAGTATTTT. Protein sequence: CSVDLRDWDTQYF.

This clone was found once. A read error may produce the germline difference seen at one junction end. The rearrangement uses TRBV30 and TRBJ2-7, with 9 bases lining up with TRBD2. Germline values: CDR1 GTSNPN, CDR2 SVGIG (reference sequence). The CDR3 length is 15 residues. CDR3 amino acids: CAWSVGSGSSSEQYF. CDR3 nucleotides: TGTGCCTGGAGTGTGGGTAGCGGGAGTTCCTCCGAGCAGTACTTC.

The chain combines TRBV9 with TRBJ2-1; 10 nucleotides line up with TRBD2. Per germline, CDR1 SGDLS and CDR2 YYNGEE. This CDR3 has 15 amino acids. V lost 2 bases and J lost 1; bases outside the gene matches: 0. Here the CDR3 DNA reads TGTGCCAGCAGCGTTAGCGGGAGGTCCTACAATGAGCAGTTCTTC. This translates into CASSVSGRSYNEQFF.

J is TRBJ1-2 and V is TRBV2, with 7 bases matching TRBD1. Germline trimming cut 5 bases from V and 4 bases from J; bases unmatched to any gene: 4. Germline CDR1 and CDR2: SNHLY and FYNNEI. This CDR3 contains 13 residues. The CDR3 nucleotides are TGTGCCAGCAGTATGACAGGGATCTATGGCTACACCTTC. Its protein is CASSMTGIYGYTF. Full variable domain (outside the CDR3, taken from reference TRBV2 and TRBJ1-2): EPEVTQTPSHQVTQMGQEVILRCVPISNHLYFYWYRQILGQKVEFLVSFYNNEISEKSEIFDDQFSVERPDGSNFTLKIRSTKLEDSAMYFCASSMTGIYGYTFGSGTRLTVV.

This clone was recorded once. The chain couples TRBV18 to TRBJ1-5; 8 bases are a match to TRBD1. There are 14 residues in the CDR3. J lost 6 bases, V lost 3 bases, and 4 bases had no gene match. Germline V gene sequence: CDR1 KGHSH, CDR2 LQKENI. CDR3 in DNA: TGTGCCAGCTCACCCCCAGGGGGCACTCAGCCCCAGCATTTT. The encoded protein is CASSPPGGTQPQHF.

The rearrangement joins TRBV11-3 to TRBJ2-7; 8 positions match TRBD2. Losses at the gene ends were 3 bases for V and 3 bases for J; bases not matched to a gene: 13. CDR3 length equals 17 residues. Germline CDR1 is SGHNT and CDR2 is YENEEA. The CDR3 DNA reads as TGTGCCAGCAGCTTTCCGAATCAAAGCGGGAGTATCTACGAGCAGTACTTC. It yields the protein CASSFPNQSGSIYEQYF. Full variable domain (remainder filled in from reference TRBV11-3 and TRBJ2-7): EAGVVQSPRYKIIEKKQPVAFWCNPISGHNTLYWYLQNLGQGPELLIRYENEEAVDDSQLPKDRFSAERLKGVDSTLKIQPAELGDSAVYLCASSFPNQSGSIYEQYFGPGTRLTVT.

This clone was picked up one time. The chain combines TRBV6-5 with TRBJ2-2; TRBD2 might be the D (6 bases). The V end lost 7 bases, the J end lost 4 bases, and 7 bases lay between the germline ends. CDR3 size: 12 residues. CDR1 and CDR2 from the germline V gene are MNHEY and SVGAGI. The CDR3 protein is CASTRGTGELFF. In DNA, the CDR3 is TGTGCCAGCACGCGGGGCACCGGGGAGCTGTTTTTT.

The gene calls are TRBV5-4 and TRBJ2-6; 7 bases match TRBD1. Germline V gene sequence: CDR1 SGHNT, CDR2 YYREEE (reference sequence). The CDR3 is 16 residues long. V lost 4 bases to trimming and J lost 2 bases; unmatched junction nucleotides: 6. The DNA of the CDR3 is TGTGCCAGCAGCCGCGAGGGGGCCGCTGGGGCCAACGTCCTGACTTTC. Its protein is CASSREGAAGANVLTF.

The gene calls are TRBV6-1 and TRBJ2-7; no clear D. This CDR3 region has 14 residues. V was cut by 2 bases and J by 3 bases, with 11 bases left in between. Germline lookup yields CDR1 MNHNS and CDR2 SASEGT. The CDR3 bases are TGTGCCAGCAGTGAATCAGGCCGGAACTACGAGCAGTACTTC. It yields the protein CASSESGRNYEQYF.

The genes are TRBV10-3 and TRBJ1-2; D not certain. V dropped 6 bases and J dropped 4 bases, with 12 bases sitting between them. The CDR3 contains 13 residues. The V gene's germline CDR1 is ENHRY and CDR2 SYGVKD. The DNA of the CDR3 is TGTGCCATCAGGGCATCGTTGTCCTATGGCTACACCTTC. It encodes CAIRASLSYGYTF.

The V call is TRBV4-1, the J call TRBJ2-3; 7 nucleotides match TRBD2. Germline CDR1 reads MGHRA; CDR2 reads YSYEKL. The CDR3 consists of 16 residues. V lost 0 bases, J lost 4 bases, and 7 bases stayed unmatched. CDR3 sequence: CASSQEAGSVADTQYF. Here the CDR3 DNA reads TGCGCCAGCAGCCAAGAAGCGGGATCGGTGGCAGATACGCAGTATTTT.

V is TRBV4-2 and J is TRBJ2-1; D ambiguous. Germline loops: CDR1 LGHNA, CDR2 YNFKEQ. The CDR3 totals 16 residues. Trimming left V 2 bases short and J 4 bases short, with 15 bases between. CDR3 sequence (DNA): TGTGCCAGCAGCCAAAGGTCCGGAGCGCAGTACAATGAGCAGTTCTTC. As protein: CASSQRSGAQYNEQFF.

The chain combines TRBV30 with TRBJ1-2, with a tentative D call TRBD1 (5 bases). CDR3 length: 13 amino acids. Germline V CDR1 and CDR2: GTSNPN, SVGIG (reference sequence). V lost 0 bases and J lost 7, with 12 bases in between. The DNA of the CDR3 is TGTGCCTGGAGTGTACAGGCAGCGAGTGGCTACACCTTC. Amino acids: CAWSVQAASGYTF.